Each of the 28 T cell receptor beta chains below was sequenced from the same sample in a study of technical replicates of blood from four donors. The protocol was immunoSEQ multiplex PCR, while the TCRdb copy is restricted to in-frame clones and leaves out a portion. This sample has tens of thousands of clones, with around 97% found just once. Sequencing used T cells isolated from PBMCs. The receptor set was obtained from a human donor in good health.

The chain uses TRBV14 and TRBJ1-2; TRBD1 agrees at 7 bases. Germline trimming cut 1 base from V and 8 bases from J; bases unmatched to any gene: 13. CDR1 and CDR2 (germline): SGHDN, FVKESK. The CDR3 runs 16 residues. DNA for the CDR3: TGTGCCAGCAGCCAAGTCGGTCGGACAGGATCGGTAGGCTACACCTTC. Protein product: CASSQVGRTGSVGYTF.

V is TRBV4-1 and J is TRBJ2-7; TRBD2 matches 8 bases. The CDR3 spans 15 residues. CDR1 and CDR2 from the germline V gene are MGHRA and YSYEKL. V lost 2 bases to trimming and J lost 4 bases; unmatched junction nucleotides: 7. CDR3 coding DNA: TGCGCCAGCAGCCAAAGACCGGGAGGGGTTTACGAGCAGTACTTC. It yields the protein CASSQRPGGVYEQYF.

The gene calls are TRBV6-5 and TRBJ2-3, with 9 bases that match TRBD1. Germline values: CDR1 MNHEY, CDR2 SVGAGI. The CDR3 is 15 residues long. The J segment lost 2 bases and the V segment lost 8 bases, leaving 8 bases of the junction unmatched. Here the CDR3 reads CASGRGDRVTDTQYF. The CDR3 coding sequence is TGTGCCAGCGGCCGGGGGGACAGGGTCACAGATACGCAGTATTTT.

CDR3 in amino acids: CASSEPDRSFDEQFF. CDR3 sequence (DNA): TGCGCCAGCAGTGAGCCCGACAGGAGTTTCGATGAGCAGTTCTTC. The chain combines TRBV10-1 with TRBJ2-1, with D tentatively TRBD1 (6 bases). Germline CDR1 and CDR2: WNHNN and SYGVQD (reference sequence). Trimming pared 2 bases from V and 8 bases from J, leaving 16 bases between. CDR3 length equals 15 residues.

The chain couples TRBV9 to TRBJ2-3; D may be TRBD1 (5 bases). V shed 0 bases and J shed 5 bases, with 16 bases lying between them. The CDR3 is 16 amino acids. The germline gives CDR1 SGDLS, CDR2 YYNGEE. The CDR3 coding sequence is TGTGCCAGCAGCGTAGCTGGGGCAGGGCCAGGAGATACGCAGTATTTT. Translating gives CASSVAGAGPGDTQYF.

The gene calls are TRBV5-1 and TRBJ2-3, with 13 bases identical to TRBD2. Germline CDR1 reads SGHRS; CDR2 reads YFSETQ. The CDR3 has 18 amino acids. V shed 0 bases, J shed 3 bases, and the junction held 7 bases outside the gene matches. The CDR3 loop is CASSLGILAGGPTDTQYF. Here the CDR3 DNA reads TGCGCCAGCAGCTTGGGCATACTAGCGGGAGGGCCGACAGATACGCAGTATTTT.

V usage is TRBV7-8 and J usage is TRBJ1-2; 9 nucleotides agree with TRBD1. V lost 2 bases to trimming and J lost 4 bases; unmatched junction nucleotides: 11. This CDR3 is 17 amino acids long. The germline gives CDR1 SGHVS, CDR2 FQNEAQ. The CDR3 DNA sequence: TGTGCCAGCAGCTTAATGGACAGGGGTCAAATCATCTATGGCTACACCTTC. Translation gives CASSLMDRGQIIYGYTF.

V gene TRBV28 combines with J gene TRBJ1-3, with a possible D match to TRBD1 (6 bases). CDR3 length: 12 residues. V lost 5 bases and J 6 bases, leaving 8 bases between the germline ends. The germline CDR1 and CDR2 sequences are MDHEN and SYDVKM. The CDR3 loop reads CASSTGKNTIYF. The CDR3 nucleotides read TGTGCCAGCAGTACAGGGAAAAACACCATATATTTT. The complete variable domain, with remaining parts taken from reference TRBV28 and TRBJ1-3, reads DVKVTQSSRYLVKRTGEKVFLECVQDMDHENMFWYRQDPGLGLRLIYFSYDVKMKEKGDIPEGYSVSREKKERFSLILESASTNQTSMYLCASSTGKNTIYFGEGSWLTVV.

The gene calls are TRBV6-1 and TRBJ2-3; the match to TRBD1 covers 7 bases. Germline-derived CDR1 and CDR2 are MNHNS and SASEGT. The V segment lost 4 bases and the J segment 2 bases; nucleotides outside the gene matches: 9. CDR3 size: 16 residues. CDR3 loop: CASSGKQGRITDTQYF. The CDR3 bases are TGTGCCAGCAGTGGAAAACAGGGGCGAATCACAGATACGCAGTATTTT.

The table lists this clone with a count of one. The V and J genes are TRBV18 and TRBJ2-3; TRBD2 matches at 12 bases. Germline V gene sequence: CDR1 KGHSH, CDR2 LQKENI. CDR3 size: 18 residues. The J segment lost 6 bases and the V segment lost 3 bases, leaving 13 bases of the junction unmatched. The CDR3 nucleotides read TGTGCCAGCTCACCCCCTGGACTAGCGGGGACCGGGGGCGATACGCAGTATTTT. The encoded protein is CASSPPGLAGTGGDTQYF.

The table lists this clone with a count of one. The chain's CDR3 is CASNTQGYGYTF. CDR3 coding DNA: TGTGCCAGCAACACTCAGGGCTATGGCTACACCTTC. The V gene is TRBV11-2, the J gene TRBJ1-2, with TRBD1 as a possible D gene (5 bases). Germline assignment: CDR1 SGHAT and CDR2 FQNNGV. V was trimmed by 7 bases and J by 4 bases, leaving 10 bases between them. This CDR3 contains 12 residues.

Written as DNA, the CDR3 is TGCAGCGTTTCACCGGGACAGGGGACCTACGAGCAGTACTTC. Protein: CSVSPGQGTYEQYF. The chain is built from TRBV29-1 and TRBJ2-7; 10 bases line up with TRBD1. The CDR3 has 14 amino acids. Germline V gene data show CDR1 as SQVTM and CDR2 as ANQGSEA. Germline trimming cut 5 bases from V and 2 bases from J; bases unmatched to any gene: 6.

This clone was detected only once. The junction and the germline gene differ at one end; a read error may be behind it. CDR3 protein: CACSSPDRDLSQPQHF. In nucleotides, the CDR3 is TGTGCCTGCAGCAGCCCCGACAGGGACCTTTCGCAGCCCCAGCATTTT. The V call is TRBV28, the J call TRBJ1-5, with 7 bases fitting TRBD1. CDR3 length: 16 residues. Germline-derived CDR1 and CDR2 are MDHEN and SYDVKM.

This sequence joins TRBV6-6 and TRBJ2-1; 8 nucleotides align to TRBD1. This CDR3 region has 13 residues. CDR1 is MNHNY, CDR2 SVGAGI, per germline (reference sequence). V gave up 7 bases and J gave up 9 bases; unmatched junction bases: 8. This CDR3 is CASTDRVAGEQFF. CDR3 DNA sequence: TGTGCCAGCACGGACAGGGTGGCCGGTGAGCAGTTCTTC.

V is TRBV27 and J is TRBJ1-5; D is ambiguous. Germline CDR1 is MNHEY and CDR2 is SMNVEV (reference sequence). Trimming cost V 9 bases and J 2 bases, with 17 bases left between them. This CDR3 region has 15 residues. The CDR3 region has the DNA TGTGCCAGTTCCTCGGGGAGTGGAGGCAATCAGCCCCAGCATTTT. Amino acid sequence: CASSSGSGGNQPQHF.

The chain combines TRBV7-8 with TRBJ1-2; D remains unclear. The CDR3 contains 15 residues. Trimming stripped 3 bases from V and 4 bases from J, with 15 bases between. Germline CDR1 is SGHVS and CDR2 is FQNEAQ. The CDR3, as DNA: TGTGCCAGCAGCTTGGGCCAGAGGGAATCCTATGGCTACACCTTC. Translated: CASSLGQRESYGYTF.

CDR3 nucleotides: TGTGCCAGCAGCTTAGATGTTGGGGCTATGAACACTGAAGCTTTCTTT. As protein: CASSLDVGAMNTEAFF. The V and J genes are TRBV7-2 and TRBJ1-1, with D maybe TRBD1 (5 bases). Germline V gives CDR1 SGHTA, CDR2 FQGNSA. V dropped 1 base and J dropped 0 bases, with 12 bases sitting between them. CDR3 length: 16 amino acids.

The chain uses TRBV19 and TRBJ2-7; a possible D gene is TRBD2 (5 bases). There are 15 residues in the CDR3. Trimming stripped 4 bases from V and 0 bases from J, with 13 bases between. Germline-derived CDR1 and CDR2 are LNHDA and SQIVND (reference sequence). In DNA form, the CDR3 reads TGTGCCAGTAGTAATGTCGGGAAGAGCTCCTACGAGCAGTACTTC. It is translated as CASSNVGKSSYEQYF.

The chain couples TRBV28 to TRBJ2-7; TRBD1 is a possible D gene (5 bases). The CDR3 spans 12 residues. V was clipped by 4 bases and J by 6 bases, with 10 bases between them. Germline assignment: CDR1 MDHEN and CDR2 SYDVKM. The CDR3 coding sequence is TGTGCCAGCAGTTGGGAAGGGGCCGAGCAGTACTTC. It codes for CASSWEGAEQYF.

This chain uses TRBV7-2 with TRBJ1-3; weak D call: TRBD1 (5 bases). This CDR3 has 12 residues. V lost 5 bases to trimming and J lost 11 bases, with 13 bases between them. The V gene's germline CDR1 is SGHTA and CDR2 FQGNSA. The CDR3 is CASSLQGNAIYF. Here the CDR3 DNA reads TGTGCCAGCAGCCTCCAGGGTAACGCCATATATTTT.

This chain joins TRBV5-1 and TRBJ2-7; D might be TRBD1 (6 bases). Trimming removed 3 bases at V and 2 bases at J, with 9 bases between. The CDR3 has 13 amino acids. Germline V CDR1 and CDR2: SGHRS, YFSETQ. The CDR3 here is CASSSRDTYEQYF. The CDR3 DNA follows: TGCGCCAGCAGCTCCCGGGACACCTACGAGCAGTACTTC.

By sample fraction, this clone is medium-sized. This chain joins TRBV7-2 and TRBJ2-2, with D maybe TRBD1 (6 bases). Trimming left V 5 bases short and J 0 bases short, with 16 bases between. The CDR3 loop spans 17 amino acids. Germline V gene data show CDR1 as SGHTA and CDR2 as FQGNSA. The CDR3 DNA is TGTGCCAGCAGCATCGACAGGCCCCTCGCGAACACCGGGGAGCTGTTTTTT. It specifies CASSIDRPLANTGELFF.

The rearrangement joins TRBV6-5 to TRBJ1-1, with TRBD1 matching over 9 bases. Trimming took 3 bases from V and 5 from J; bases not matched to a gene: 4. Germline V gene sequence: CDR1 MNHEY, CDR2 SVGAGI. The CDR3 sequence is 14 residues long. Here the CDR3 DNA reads TGTGCCAGCAGTTATTCACAGGGGGCGACTGAAGCTTTCTTT. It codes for CASSYSQGATEAFF.

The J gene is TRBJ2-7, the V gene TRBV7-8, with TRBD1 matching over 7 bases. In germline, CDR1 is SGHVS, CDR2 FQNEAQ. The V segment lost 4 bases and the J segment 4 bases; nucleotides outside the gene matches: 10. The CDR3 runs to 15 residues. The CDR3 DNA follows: TGTGCCAGCAGCTCAACAGGGGACCCGGTTTACGAGCAGTACTTC. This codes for CASSSTGDPVYEQYF.

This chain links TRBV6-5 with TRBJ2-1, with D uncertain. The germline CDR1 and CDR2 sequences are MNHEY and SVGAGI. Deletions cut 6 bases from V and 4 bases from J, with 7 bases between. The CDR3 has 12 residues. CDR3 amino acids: CASSPTYNEQFF. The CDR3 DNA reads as TGTGCCAGCAGCCCGACATACAATGAGCAGTTCTTC.

The CDR3 here is CASSQDRRGYTF. Written as DNA, the CDR3 is TGTGCCAGCAGTCAGGACAGGCGGGGCTACACCTTC. J is TRBJ1-2 and V is TRBV27, with 7 bases that match TRBD1. Germline V gene lookup returns CDR1 MNHEY and CDR2 SMNVEV (reference sequence). Trimming at V came to 5 bases and at J to 8 bases, leaving 5 bases not matched to a gene. This CDR3 is built from 12 residues.

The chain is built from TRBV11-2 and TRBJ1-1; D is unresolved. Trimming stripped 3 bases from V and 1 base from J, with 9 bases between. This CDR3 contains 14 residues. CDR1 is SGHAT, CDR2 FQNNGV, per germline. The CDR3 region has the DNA TGTGCCAGCAGCTTGAGGGAGGAGAACACTGAAGCTTTCTTT. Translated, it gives CASSLREENTEAFF.

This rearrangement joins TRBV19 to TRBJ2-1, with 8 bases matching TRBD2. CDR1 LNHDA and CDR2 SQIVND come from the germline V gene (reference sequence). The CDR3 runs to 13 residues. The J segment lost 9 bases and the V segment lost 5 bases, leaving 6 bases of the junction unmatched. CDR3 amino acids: CASSAAGAGEQFF. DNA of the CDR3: TGTGCCAGTAGTGCAGCGGGAGCAGGTGAGCAGTTCTTC.